The 10 T cell receptor beta chains below come from one sample, sequenced in a study of blood T cells in healthy people across ages. Using a J-beta primer mix together with a sample-barcoded 5' primer, a second PCR was run for roughly 6 to 12 cycles. Via MiXCR, TCRdb re-called the 5' RACE reads, giving one row per CDR3 protein. The sample has around 850,000 distinct CDR3 sequences, 35% to 40% seen once. Sequenced input: blood. The receptors stem from a man between 18 and 35 years old in good health.

This clonotype was picked up many times. V usage is TRBV10-3 and J usage is TRBJ2-3; 12 bases match TRBD2. This CDR3 comprises 14 residues. V lost 11 bases, J lost 3 bases, and 6 bases stayed unmatched. Germline V gene lookup returns CDR1 ENHRY and CDR2 SYGVKD. CDR3 amino acids: CAVTSGGMTDTQYF. CDR3 coding DNA: TGTGCCGTCACTAGCGGGGGGATGACAGATACGCAGTATTTT.

The V gene is TRBV9, the J gene TRBJ2-5, with D uncertain. Germline V CDR1 and CDR2: SGDLS, YYNGEE. Trimming cost V 3 bases and J 3 bases, with 12 bases left between them. The CDR3 consists of 14 residues. The CDR3 DNA reads TGTGCCAGCAGCGCCCTAAGAGGCAAAGAGACCCAGTACTTC. Encoded protein: CASSALRGKETQYF. Supplemented by reference TRBV9 and TRBJ2-5, the full variable domain reads DSGVTQTPKHLITATGQRVTLRCSPRSGDLSVYWYQQSLDQGLQFLIQYYNGEERAKGNILERFSAQQFPDLHSELNLSSLELGDSALYFCASSALRGKETQYFGPGTRLLVL.

V and J are TRBV2 and TRBJ2-3; D remains ambiguous. This CDR3 spans 13 amino acids. With 1 base removed from V and 8 bases from J, the gap between germline ends came to 10 bases. Germline values: CDR1 SNHLY, CDR2 FYNNEI. The CDR3 spells CASSEDRAATQYF. CDR3 DNA: TGTGCCAGCAGTGAAGATCGTGCAGCTACGCAGTATTTT.

The genes are TRBV28 and TRBJ2-1; the D call may be TRBD1 or TRBD2 (5 bases each). The CDR3 has 16 amino acids. Germline lookup yields CDR1 MDHEN and CDR2 SYDVKM. V gave up 2 bases and J gave up 4 bases, with 15 bases separating them. CDR3 DNA: TGTGCCAGCAGTTTAGTGGGGGTGGGGATATACAATGAGCAGTTCTTC. Translated: CASSLVGVGIYNEQFF.

The rearrangement uses TRBV15 and TRBJ1-1; TRBD1 is a possible D gene (6 bases). Germline CDR1 LNHNV, CDR2 YYDKDF (reference sequence). This CDR3 region has 13 residues. V was shortened by 0 bases and J by 11 bases, with 13 bases between the two germline ends. The CDR3 here is CATSRDGTQGAFF. CDR3 bases: TGTGCCACCAGCAGAGATGGGACACAAGGGGCTTTCTTT.

Only a few counts were recorded for this clonotype. The CDR3 sequence is CASSLGGPGNEQFF. Written as DNA, the CDR3 is TGCGCCAGCAGCTTGGGGGGGCCTGGGAATGAGCAGTTCTTC. V gene TRBV5-1 combines with J gene TRBJ2-1; tentative D call: TRBD1 (6 bases). Trimming pared 0 bases from V and 7 bases from J, leaving 11 bases between. CDR1 SGHRS and CDR2 YFSETQ come from the germline V gene. This CDR3 has 14 residues.

The V gene is TRBV10-3, the J gene TRBJ2-5; no clear D gene. The J call is doubtful: the DNA matches TRBJ2-1 better. Germline V gene data show CDR1 as ENHRY and CDR2 as SYGVKD. This CDR3 has 15 amino acids. The CDR3: CAISEEGYWQETQFF. CDR3 nucleotide sequence: TGTGCCATCAGTGAGGAAGGGTATTGGCAAGAGACCCAGTTCTTC.

Only a few counts were recorded for this clonotype. The chain has TRBV20-1 and TRBJ2-1; possible D gene TRBD1, 6 bases. Germline assignment: CDR1 DFQATT and CDR2 SNEGSKA (reference sequence). The CDR3 contains 14 residues. The ends were cut back, 5 bases at V and 0 bases at J, with 11 bases in the middle. The CDR3 is CSAEGVSSYNEQFF. CDR3 sequence (DNA): TGCAGTGCTGAGGGGGTGAGCTCCTACAATGAGCAGTTCTTC.

Notes on this clonotype: With a much larger clone just one base away, this may be a read error. The genes are TRBV12-3 or TRBV12-4 and TRBJ2-3, with D perhaps TRBD2 (6 bases). The V end lost 3 bases, the J end lost 4 bases, and 20 bases lay between the germline ends. The length of the CDR3 is 17 residues. The CDR3 is CASSFVEGRPSADTQYF. CDR3 nucleotide sequence: TGTGCCAGCAGTTTTGTGGAGGGGCGCCCGTCCGCAGATACGCAGTATTTT.

The rearrangement uses TRBV9 and TRBJ2-3; tentatively, D is TRBD2 (5 bases). CDR1 is SGDLS and CDR2 is YYNGEE in the germline V gene. V was pared by 0 bases and J by 1 base, with 18 bases between. This CDR3 contains 18 residues. DNA for the CDR3: TGTGCCAGCAGCGTAGCTAAGGACTCCCGCGAGGGCACAGATACGCAGTATTTT. It specifies CASSVAKDSREGTDTQYF.